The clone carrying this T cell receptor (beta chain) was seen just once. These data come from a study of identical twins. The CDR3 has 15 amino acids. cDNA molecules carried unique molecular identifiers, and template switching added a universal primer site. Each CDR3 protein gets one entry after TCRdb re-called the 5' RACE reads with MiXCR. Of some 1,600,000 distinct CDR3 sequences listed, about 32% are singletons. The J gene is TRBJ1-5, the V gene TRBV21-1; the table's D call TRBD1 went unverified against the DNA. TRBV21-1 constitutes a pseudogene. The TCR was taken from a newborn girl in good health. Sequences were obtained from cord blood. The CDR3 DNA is TGTGCCAGCAACCAATCCGGGACAGGGAATCAGCCCCAGCATTTT. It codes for CASNQSGTGNQPQHF.